The rows below give T cell receptor beta chains drawn from one sample of a study of blood T cell repertoires in COVID-19. Some clones are missing from TCRdb's copy, which holds only in-frame ones; the method was immunoSEQ multiplex PCR. The sample includes about 340,000 clones, around 88% of them seen just once. The sequenced sample was peripheral blood. The receptors come from a man aged 25 to 45 with active or convalescent COVID-19. Each CDR3 is given with its conserved first and last residue. Each record gives: D gene, clone size, J gene, V gene, CDR3 DNA, CDR3 protein. D genes are given only for firm matches. A row's size may be missing; if present it is once, few, many or a size class.

D: NA
size: NA
J: TRBJ2-1
V: TRBV7-2
DNA: TGTGCCAGCAGCTTAGATTTAACCTACAATGAGCAGTTCTTC
CDR3: CASSLDLTYNEQFF

D: NA
size: NA
J: TRBJ2-1
V: TRBV21-1
DNA: TGTGCCAGCAGGAGGGGGCCGCGTAATGAGCAGTTCTTC
CDR3: CASRRGPRNEQFF

D: TRBD1
size: NA
J: TRBJ1-2
V: TRBV7-9
DNA: TGTGCCAGCAGCTCGTACCGTGCACAGGGGGCAATTGGTGGCTACACCTTC
CDR3: CASSSYRAQGAIGGYTF

D: NA
size: NA
J: TRBJ2-1
V: TRBV4-2
DNA: TGTGCCAGCACACCGACTAGATCCTACAATGAGCAGTTCTTC
CDR3: CASTPTRSYNEQFF

D: NA
size: NA
J: TRBJ2-7
V: TRBV5-4
DNA: TGTGCCAGCAGCTCGGACGGGGGGCAGCTTAACGAGCAGTACTTC
CDR3: CASSSDGGQLNEQYF

D: TRBD2
size: few
J: TRBJ2-1
V: TRBV5-4
DNA: TGTGCCAGCAGCTTGAACCCTGGGACTAGCGGGAGGGACAATGAGCAGTTCTTC
CDR3: CASSLNPGTSGRDNEQFF

D: TRBD1
size: NA
J: TRBJ2-7
V: TRBV30
DNA: TGTGCCTGGGACAGGGGTTCCTACGAGCAGTACTTC
CDR3: CAWDRGSYEQYF

D: TRBD1
size: NA
J: TRBJ1-1
V: TRBV5-1
DNA: TGCGCCAGCAAACCGACAGGGGGCACTGAAGCTTTCTTT
CDR3: CASKPTGGTEAFF

D: TRBD2
size: NA
J: TRBJ2-5
V: TRBV7-2
DNA: TGTGCCAGCAGCTTAGTAGCCAGCGGGGGGGTGGAGACCCAGTACTTC
CDR3: CASSLVASGGVETQYF

D: TRBD1
size: NA
J: TRBJ2-1
V: TRBV7-9
DNA: TGTGCCAGCAGCTTATTATGGGACAGGGGTGGCGGTGAGCAGTTCTTC
CDR3: CASSLLWDRGGGEQFF

D: NA
size: NA
J: TRBJ1-1
V: TRBV6-5
DNA: TGTGCCAGCAGTTACGCACAGGGATCGACGCAGGAAGCTTTCTTT
CDR3: CASSYAQGSTQEAFF

D: NA
size: NA
J: TRBJ1-3
V: TRBV7-8
DNA: TGTGCCAGCAGCTCGCGGTGGGGGACATCGAACCGAAACACCATATATTTT
CDR3: CASSSRWGTSNRNTIYF

D: TRBD2
size: NA
J: TRBJ2-1
V: TRBV9
DNA: TGTGCCAGCAGCCCCCTCCGGGAGGGTATGTTCTTC
CDR3: CASSPLREGMFF

D: NA
size: NA
J: TRBJ1-4
V: TRBV14
DNA: TGTGCCAGCAGCCAAACCGGGAACGGCCGGGAAAAACTGTTTTTT
CDR3: CASSQTGNGREKLFF

D: NA
size: NA
J: TRBJ1-2
V: TRBV5-6
DNA: TGTGCCAGCAGCTTGGGTCGGGGGACCCGCGGCTACACCTTC
CDR3: CASSLGRGTRGYTF

D: NA
size: NA
J: TRBJ1-2
V: TRBV12-3/TRBV12-4
DNA: TGTGCCAGCAGCTCCCGGGGGGGCTACACCTTC
CDR3: CASSSRGGYTF

D: TRBD2
size: NA
J: TRBJ2-1
V: TRBV7-2
DNA: TGTGCCAGCAGCTTAGTGGCAGCCGCGGGAGGTGAGCAGTTCTTC
CDR3: CASSLVAAAGGEQFF

D: TRBD2
size: NA
J: TRBJ2-1
V: TRBV14
DNA: TGTGCCAGCAGCCTCGAGATTCGGACTAGCGGCGGGGAGCAGTTCTTC
CDR3: CASSLEIRTSGGEQFF

D: NA
size: NA
J: TRBJ1-6
V: TRBV28
DNA: TGTGCCAGCAGCGTTACAGGGAGCTCCTATAATTCACCCCTCCACTTT
CDR3: CASSVTGSSYNSPLHF

D: TRBD1
size: NA
J: TRBJ2-7
V: TRBV27
DNA: TGTGCCAGCAGTCAGGCAGGGGGCCCCTACGAGCAGTACTTC
CDR3: CASSQAGGPYEQYF

D: TRBD1
size: NA
J: TRBJ1-5
V: TRBV6-5
DNA: TGTGCCAGCGCAAGGGGGCCAGGTAATCAGCCCCAGCATTTT
CDR3: CASARGPGNQPQHF

D: NA
size: NA
J: TRBJ1-2
V: TRBV19
DNA: TGTGCCAGTAGTATGGAAGGAGCTAACTATGGCTACACCTTC
CDR3: CASSMEGANYGYTF

D: TRBD1
size: NA
J: TRBJ1-5
V: TRBV19
DNA: TGTGCCAGTAGTATGGAGGACAGGGTTAGTCAGCCCCAGCATTTT
CDR3: CASSMEDRVSQPQHF

D: TRBD1
size: NA
J: TRBJ1-2
V: TRBV13
DNA: TGTGCCAGCCGCAGAGACAGGGATGGCTACACCTTC
CDR3: CASRRDRDGYTF

D: NA
size: NA
J: TRBJ2-2
V: TRBV7-9
DNA: TGTGCCAGCAGCCCCCTAGGTCGCACCGGGGAGCTGTTTTTT
CDR3: CASSPLGRTGELFF

D: TRBD1
size: NA
J: TRBJ1-5
V: TRBV2
DNA: TGTGCCAGCACTAACGACAGGGTGCGTAGCAATCAGCCCCAGCATTTT
CDR3: CASTNDRVRSNQPQHF

D: TRBD1
size: NA
J: TRBJ2-5
V: TRBV6-2/TRBV6-3
DNA: TGTGCCAGCAGTTACCACAGGGGCCAAGAGACCCAGTACTTC
CDR3: CASSYHRGQETQYF

D: NA
size: few
J: TRBJ1-6
V: TRBV7-8
DNA: TGTGCCAGCAGCCCTGAACTCGGACAGCGAAGCTCCTATAATTCACCCCTCCACTTT
CDR3: CASSPELGQRSSYNSPLHF

D: NA
size: few
J: TRBJ1-5
V: TRBV10-3
DNA: TGTGCCACCGAGAACAGGGACACTCCCGGGGGCAATCAGCCCCAGCATTTT
CDR3: CATENRDTPGGNQPQHF

D: TRBD2
size: NA
J: TRBJ2-1
V: TRBV24-1
DNA: TGTGCCACCAGTGATTCCCCGGGACTAGCGGGGGGCGCGCAGTTCTTC
CDR3: CATSDSPGLAGGAQFF

D: TRBD2
size: NA
J: TRBJ2-1
V: TRBV28
DNA: TGTGCCAGCAGTTCTAGCGGGAGACTCCTACGGAATGAGCAGTTCTTC
CDR3: CASSSSGRLLRNEQFF

D: TRBD1
size: NA
J: TRBJ2-7
V: TRBV12-3/TRBV12-4
DNA: TGTGCCAGCAGGGGACAGGTATTCTACGAGCAGTACTTC
CDR3: CASRGQVFYEQYF

D: TRBD2
size: NA
J: TRBJ2-2
V: TRBV2
DNA: TGTGCCAGTCGTTTTGGAAGCGGGGGGACCGGGGAGCTGTTTTTT
CDR3: CASRFGSGGTGELFF

D: NA
size: NA
J: TRBJ1-2
V: TRBV2
DNA: TGTGCCAGCTGGGGCAGAGCGGGCTATGGCTACACCTTC
CDR3: CASWGRAGYGYTF

D: NA
size: NA
J: TRBJ2-2
V: TRBV5-1
DNA: TGCGCCAGCCACCCCTTAGGAGAGTCGAACACCGGGGAGCTGTTTTTT
CDR3: CASHPLGESNTGELFF

D: NA
size: NA
J: TRBJ1-3
V: TRBV7-9
DNA: TGTGCCAGCAGCTCTTCAAACACCATATATTTT
CDR3: CASSSSNTIYF

D: NA
size: NA
J: TRBJ2-5
V: TRBV7-9
DNA: TGTGTCGGAGGGGGCCGGGGAGAGACCCAGTACTTC
CDR3: CVGGGRGETQYF

D: NA
size: once
J: TRBJ1-2
V: TRBV28
DNA: TGTGCCAGCAGTTTACGCCCGGGGGACTATGGCTACACCTTC
CDR3: CASSLRPGDYGYTF

D: TRBD1
size: NA
J: TRBJ2-7
V: TRBV4-1
DNA: TGCGCCAGCAGCCAAGATGGGGACAGGCGAAAGTACGAGCAGTACTTC
CDR3: CASSQDGDRRKYEQYF

D: NA
size: NA
J: TRBJ1-1
V: TRBV19
DNA: TGTGCCAGTACATTGAACACTGAAGCTTTCTTT
CDR3: CASTLNTEAFF

D: NA
size: NA
J: TRBJ1-5
V: TRBV15
DNA: TGTGCCACCAGCAGAGATTGGGCAGGGAATCAGCCCCAGCATTTT
CDR3: CATSRDWAGNQPQHF

D: TRBD2
size: NA
J: TRBJ2-7
V: TRBV14
DNA: TGTGCCAGCAGCTTTAGGTCACTAGCGGGAATAGGCGAGCAGTACTTC
CDR3: CASSFRSLAGIGEQYF

D: NA
size: NA
J: TRBJ1-2
V: TRBV27
DNA: TGTGCCAGCAGTCCCAGAGGGGGGGCTCCTCGAGGCTACACCTTC
CDR3: CASSPRGGAPRGYTF

D: NA
size: NA
J: TRBJ2-1
V: TRBV11-2
DNA: TGTGCCAGCAGTCTAAAGGGGACCTACAATGAGCAGTTCTTC
CDR3: CASSLKGTYNEQFF

D: TRBD2
size: NA
J: TRBJ2-1
V: TRBV3-1/TRBV3-2
DNA: TGTGCCAGCAGCCAAGTTAAGGGACTAGCGGGACACAATGAGCAGTTCTTC
CDR3: CASSQVKGLAGHNEQFF

D: TRBD2
size: NA
J: TRBJ2-7
V: TRBV6-5
DNA: TGTGCCAGCGGACTAGCGGGAGCCTATCCCTACGAGCAGTACTTC
CDR3: CASGLAGAYPYEQYF

D: TRBD1
size: NA
J: TRBJ1-5
V: TRBV25-1
DNA: TGTGCCGGAGACAGGGGGACTCAGCCCCAGCATTTT
CDR3: CAGDRGTQPQHF

D: TRBD1
size: NA
J: TRBJ2-3
V: TRBV28
DNA: TGTGCCAGCAGTTTGGACAGGGAAACAGATACGCAGTATTTT
CDR3: CASSLDRETDTQYF